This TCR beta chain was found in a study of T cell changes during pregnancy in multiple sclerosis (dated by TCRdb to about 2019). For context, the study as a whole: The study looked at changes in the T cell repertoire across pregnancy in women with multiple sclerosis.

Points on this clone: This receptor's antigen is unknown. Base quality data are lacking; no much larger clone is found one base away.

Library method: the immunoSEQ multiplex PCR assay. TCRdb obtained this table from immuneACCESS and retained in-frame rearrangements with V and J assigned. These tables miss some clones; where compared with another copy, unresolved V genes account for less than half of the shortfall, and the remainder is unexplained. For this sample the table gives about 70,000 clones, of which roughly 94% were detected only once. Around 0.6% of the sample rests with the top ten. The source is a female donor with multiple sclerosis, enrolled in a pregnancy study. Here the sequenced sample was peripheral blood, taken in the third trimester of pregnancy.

The CDR3 protein: CASSDSSGGQETQYF. The DNA reads as follows: TGTGCCAGCAGTGATTCTAGCGGGGGACAAGAGACCCAGTACTTC. The sequence joins TRBV6-4 to TRBJ2-5, with 10 bases aligning to TRBD2. The CDR3 spans 15 residues, from the cysteine through the phenylalanine. The sequence is cut down to CDR3 DNA, 45 bases in frame from base 1. Trimming takes 3 bases off V and 2 bases off J; junction bases not matched to a gene: 3. According to the germline V gene, CDR1 reads MRHNA and CDR2 reads SNTAGT.